Below are 20 T cell receptor beta chains sequenced from a single sample in a study of blood T cell repertoires in COVID-19. Profiled with immunoSEQ multiplex PCR; TCRdb holds only in-frame clones, not every one. The sample lists some 130,000 clones; about 80% were seen once. The sequenced sample consisted of peripheral blood. All receptors derive from a woman in her fifties or sixties with acute or convalescent COVID-19.

The gene calls are TRBV23-1 and TRBJ1-4; tentatively, D is TRBD1 (5 bases). TRBV23-1 is reported as an ORF; its role is uncertain. Trimming took off 0 bases at V and 0 bases at J, with 17 bases between the two ends. This CDR3 is 19 amino acids long. CDR3 bases: TGCGCCAGCAGTCAATCGATCGTCCTCCGGGGGGCAACTAATGAAAAACTGTTTTTT. Protein sequence: CASSQSIVLRGATNEKLFF.

The chain uses TRBV7-2 and TRBJ2-3; no clear D. The CDR3 sequence is 13 residues long. CDR1 and CDR2 (germline): SGHTA, FQGNSA. The V gene lost 5 bases and the J gene lost 4 bases, with 10 bases spanning the gap. CDR3 in amino acids: CASSAGESDTQYF. In DNA form, the CDR3 reads TGTGCCAGCAGCGCCGGTGAGTCAGATACGCAGTATTTT.

The chain recombines TRBV7-2 with TRBJ2-2, with 11 bases lining up with TRBD2. This CDR3 has 15 amino acids. Germline loops: CDR1 SGHTA, CDR2 FQGNSA. The V gene end was trimmed by 6 bases and the J gene end by 4 bases; junction bases not matched to a gene: 4. The CDR3 reads CASRIAGGVTGELFF. The DNA of the CDR3 is TGTGCCAGCAGGATAGCGGGGGGGGTCACCGGGGAGCTGTTTTTT.

This chain joins TRBV2 and TRBJ1-6; TRBD1 matches 8 bases. CDR1 is SNHLY and CDR2 is FYNNEI in the germline V gene. With 6 bases clipped from V and 7 bases from J, the junction kept 5 bases outside the gene matches. This CDR3 comprises 14 residues. In DNA, the CDR3 is TGTGCCAGCAGCCGGACAGGGAGGAATTCACCCCTCCACTTT. This translates into CASSRTGRNSPLHF. Using reference TRBV2 and TRBJ1-6 for the parts outside the CDR3, the full variable domain is EPEVTQTPSHQVTQMGQEVILRCVPISNHLYFYWYRQILGQKVEFLVSFYNNEISEKSEIFDDQFSVERPDGSNFTLKIRSTKLEDSAMYFCASSRTGRNSPLHFGNGTRLTVT.

The J gene is TRBJ2-2, the V gene TRBV6-1; 7 positions match TRBD1. In germline, CDR1 is MNHNS, CDR2 SASEGT. Unmatched junction bases numbered 12, after V lost 6 bases and J lost 5 bases. CDR3 length: 16 residues. CDR3 loop: CASRERTGPGTGELFF. CDR3 bases: TGTGCCAGCAGGGAAAGGACAGGCCCAGGGACCGGGGAGCTGTTTTTT.

This clone was observed a handful of times. V and J are TRBV5-4 and TRBJ2-4; TRBD2 matches at 9 bases. The CDR3 totals 16 residues. CDR1 is SGHNT and CDR2 is YYREEE in the germline V gene (reference sequence). Trimming removed 3 bases from V and 5 bases from J; junction bases left unmatched: 9. CDR3 sequence reads: CASSSERGDVQNIQYF. The CDR3 DNA is TGTGCCAGCAGCTCCGAGCGGGGGGACGTCCAAAACATTCAGTACTTC.

The chain's CDR3 is CASSFRQGAGEKLFF. In DNA form, the CDR3 reads TGTGCCAGCAGCTTCCGACAGGGGGCAGGAGAAAAACTGTTTTTT. The chain is built from TRBV5-6 and TRBJ1-4, with 10 positions matching TRBD1. Losses at the gene ends were 2 bases for V and 8 bases for J; bases not matched to a gene: 6. Germline CDR1 SGHDT, CDR2 YYEEEE. CDR3 size: 15 residues.

This clone was seen a few times. The V gene is TRBV4-2, the J gene TRBJ2-4; 7 nucleotides agree with TRBD1. This CDR3 is 16 amino acids long. Trimming cost V 1 base and J 6 bases; bases outside gene matches: 9. The germline CDR1 and CDR2 sequences are LGHNA and YNFKEQ. CDR3 bases: TGTGCCAGCAGCCAAGTTGGCACAGGGGCGAGAAACATTCAGTACTTC. This encodes CASSQVGTGARNIQYF.

The rearrangement uses TRBV6-2 or TRBV6-3 and TRBJ2-7; TRBD1 agrees at 8 bases. This CDR3 is built from 15 residues. The germline V gene has CDR1 MNHEY and CDR2 SVGEGT. V dropped 2 bases and J dropped 4; count of bases not matched to a gene: 7. This chain's CDR3 is CASSYVRTGIYEQYF. The CDR3 nucleotides are TGTGCCAGCAGTTACGTTAGGACAGGGATATACGAGCAGTACTTC.

The chain joins TRBV6-5 to TRBJ1-1; TRBD1 is a possible D gene (5 bases). V lost 5 bases to trimming and J lost 1 base, with 11 bases between them. The CDR3 is 14 residues long. Germline CDR1 is MNHEY and CDR2 is SVGAGI. Here the CDR3 reads CASSRDFRNTEAFF. DNA of the CDR3: TGTGCCAGCAGTCGGGACTTCAGGAACACTGAAGCTTTCTTT.

This chain uses TRBV7-9 with TRBJ1-6, with a weak D call TRBD1 (6 bases). Deletions cut 2 bases from V and 9 bases from J, with 11 bases between. CDR1 is SEHNR, CDR2 FQNEAQ, per germline (reference sequence). The CDR3 length is 14 residues. CDR3 residues: CASSLQGLASPLHF. The CDR3, as DNA: TGTGCCAGCAGCTTACAGGGGCTGGCTTCACCCCTCCACTTT.

The genes are TRBV6-2 or TRBV6-3 and TRBJ2-4; unclear D gene. The CDR3 length is 14 residues. The germline V gene encodes CDR1 MNHEY and CDR2 SVGEGT. Trimming took off 6 bases at V and 6 bases at J, with 15 bases between the two ends. The CDR3 protein is CASSITGQPNIQYF. Here the CDR3 DNA reads TGTGCCAGCAGCATTACTGGGCAGCCAAACATTCAGTACTTC.

The genes are TRBV7-2 and TRBJ1-3, with 9 positions matching TRBD1. Germline V lookup: CDR1 SGHTA, CDR2 FQGNSA. With V trimmed by 7 bases and J by 4 bases, 8 bases remained unmatched. There are 15 residues in the CDR3. CDR3 region: CASNPGQGLGNTIYF. DNA of the CDR3: TGTGCCAGCAACCCGGGACAGGGACTCGGAAACACCATATATTTT.

V usage is TRBV25-1 and J usage is TRBJ1-1; 8 bases are shared with TRBD1. CDR3 length: 16 amino acids. V lost 6 bases, J lost 1 base, and 10 bases stayed unmatched. Germline loops: CDR1 MGHDK, CDR2 SYGVNS. The CDR3 spells CASSPYYTGGNTEAFF. CDR3 nucleotides: TGTGCCAGCAGCCCCTACTATACAGGGGGGAACACTGAAGCTTTCTTT.

The chain uses TRBV24-1 and TRBJ1-1, with 9 bases identical to TRBD1. V was pared by 4 bases and J by 7 bases, with 3 bases of the junction left unmatched. Germline V CDR1 and CDR2: KGHDR, SFDVKD. CDR3 size: 13 residues. Written as DNA, the CDR3 is TGTGCCACCAGTGACTCGACAGGGGGTGAAGCTTTCTTT. It yields the protein CATSDSTGGEAFF.

The chain links TRBV30 to TRBJ2-3; 7 bases map to TRBD2. The CDR3 is made up of 11 amino acids. Germline CDR1 reads GTSNPN; CDR2 reads SVGIG (reference sequence). V gave up 5 bases and J gave up 6 bases; unmatched junction bases: 2. The CDR3 DNA is TGTGCCTGGGCGGGGGTGGATACGCAGTATTTT. Its protein product is CAWAGVDTQYF.

This chain links TRBV29-1 with TRBJ2-3, with 10 bases matching TRBD2. CDR3 length: 12 residues. J lost 3 bases, V lost 6 bases, and 0 bases had no gene match. CDR1 SQVTM and CDR2 ANQGSEA come from the germline V gene. CDR3: CSVGLATDTQYF. As DNA, the CDR3 is TGCAGCGTGGGACTAGCGACAGATACGCAGTATTTT.

This sequence joins TRBV6-2 or TRBV6-3 and TRBJ2-3, with a possible D match to TRBD1 (5 bases). CDR1 and CDR2 from the germline V gene are MNHEY and SVGEGT. CDR3 length: 14 residues. Trimming pared 2 bases from V and 6 bases from J, leaving 12 bases between. CDR3 protein: CASSYGQGFDTQYF. The CDR3 nucleotides read TGTGCCAGCAGTTACGGCCAGGGTTTTGATACGCAGTATTTT.

The rearrangement joins TRBV9 to TRBJ1-1; D gene ambiguous. CDR3 length: 17 residues. Trimming removed 0 bases at V and 4 bases at J, with 19 bases between. The germline gives CDR1 SGDLS, CDR2 YYNGEE. The chain's CDR3 is CASSVAGCRRGLTEAFF. The CDR3 DNA is TGTGCCAGCAGCGTAGCGGGATGTCGGCGAGGTCTCACTGAAGCTTTCTTT.

The J gene is TRBJ1-2, the V gene TRBV7-2, with TRBD1 as a possible D gene (6 bases). Germline CDR1 SGHTA, CDR2 FQGNSA. Trimming took 1 base from V and 4 from J, leaving 7 bases between them. This CDR3 comprises 13 residues. CDR3 protein: CASSLVGAYGYTF. DNA of the CDR3: TGTGCCAGCAGCTTAGTGGGGGCCTATGGCTACACCTTC.